Included here is one TCR beta chain sequence, with context. Its antigen is not identified. These data originate in a study of blood T cells in healthy people across ages. Isolated per sample were at least 6 million PBMCs. Combining a sample-barcoded 5' primer with a J-beta primer mix, a second PCR ran for roughly 7 to 11 cycles. Unique molecular identifiers of 12 random nucleotides labeled each cDNA. TCRdb redid the calling of the 5' RACE reads with MiXCR, one entry per CDR3 protein. The sample yields roughly 500,000 distinct CDR3 sequences, 27% seen once. The CDR3 length is 14 residues. The germline gives CDR1 DFQATT, CDR2 SNEGSKA (reference sequence). The V gene end was trimmed by 3 bases and the J gene end by 6 bases; junction bases not matched to a gene: 7. Points from the study as a whole: Donor CMV status was unknown, possibly confounding expanded clonotype changes.

The rearrangement uses TRBV20-1 and TRBJ2-1; 8 nucleotides match TRBD2. The clonotype comes from a woman in her 70s in good health. Source material: blood. The CDR3 DNA follows: TGCAGTGCTAGGGGCCAGCGGGGGACCAATGAGCAGTTCTTC. Encoded protein: CSARGQRGTNEQFF.